This is a list of T cell receptor beta chains from one sample in a study of T cells after yellow fever vaccination. TCRdb itself ran the 5' RACE reads through MiXCR, one entry per CDR3 protein. The repertoire holds around 350,000 distinct CDR3 sequences, with approximately 6% as singletons. The specimen comprised PBMCs, sampled 5 days after the yellow fever booster vaccination. All receptors come from a man aged 25 to 40 who received the YFV17D yellow fever vaccine. Each CDR3 is given with its conserved first and last residue. Fields, in order: V gene, clone size, D gene, J gene, CDR3 protein, CDR3 DNA. D genes are given only for firm matches. The size of a clone is reported for some rows only, either as once, few or many, or as a class for expanded clones.

TRBV5-5,-,-,TRBJ1-5,CASSLAAYSNQPQHF,TGTGCCAGCAGCTTGGCCGCTTATAGCAATCAGCCCCAGCATTTT
TRBV12-3/TRBV12-4,-,-,TRBJ1-1,CASSFPVPEAFF,TGTGCCAGCAGTTTCCCGGTTCCTGAAGCTTTCTTT
TRBV4-3,-,-,TRBJ2-1,CASSQGGPSGGVYNEQFF,TGCGCCAGCAGCCAAGGTGGCCCTTCTGGCGGGGTCTACAATGAGCAGTTCTTC
TRBV28,-,-,TRBJ2-2,CASSLLRLNTGELFF,TGTGCCAGCAGTTTACTCAGGCTGAACACCGGGGAGCTGTTTTTT
TRBV2,many,-,TRBJ1-5,CASSDVAGQIFALGNQPQHF,TGTGCCAGCAGTGATGTGGCAGGACAAATTTTCGCCCTGGGGAATCAGCCCCAGCATTTT
TRBV5-1,many,-,TRBJ2-3,CASSSGMITDTQYF,TGCGCCAGCAGTTCTGGGATGATCACAGATACGCAGTATTTT
TRBV3-1,few,-,TRBJ2-5,CASRPLDLRGETQYF,TGTGCCAGCAGACCCCTTGATCTGAGGGGAGAGACCCAGTACTTC
TRBV6-5,-,-,TRBJ1-6,CASSYSSRSNSPHHF,TGTGCCAGCAGTTACTCTTCTCGGAGCAATTCACCCCACCACTTT
TRBV5-1,-,-,TRBJ2-7,CASSSPPGPEQYF,TGCGCCAGCAGCTCCCCGCCAGGGCCCGAGCAGTACTTC
TRBV19,few,TRBD2,TRBJ2-7,CASSKTGTSGAYEQYF,TGTGCCAGTAGTAAAACGGGGACTAGCGGTGCCTACGAGCAGTACTTC
TRBV24-1,many,-,TRBJ1-5,CATSDPHQPQHF,TGTGCCACCAGTGATCCCCATCAGCCCCAGCATTTT
TRBV7-2,many,-,TRBJ2-2,CASSLASQGTGELFF,TGTGCCAGCAGCTTAGCAAGTCAGGGCACCGGGGAGCTGTTTTTT
TRBV20-1,-,-,TRBJ2-2,CSVQPGEGVTGELFF,TGCAGTGTCCAACCCGGGGAAGGGGTGACCGGGGAGCTGTTTTTT
TRBV20-1,few,TRBD2,TRBJ2-3,CSARGQSGLMTSGRSTDTQYF,TGCAGTGCTAGAGGACAGTCGGGGCTTATGACTAGCGGGAGAAGCACAGATACGCAGTATTTT
TRBV12-3/TRBV12-4,few,TRBD2,TRBJ2-7,CASSPSGKTSYEQYF,TGTGCCAGCAGCCCCAGCGGGAAGACCTCCTACGAGCAGTACTTC
TRBV6-1,few,TRBD1,TRBJ1-5,CASRGTGSQPQHF,TGTGCCAGCAGAGGGACAGGGTCACAGCCCCAGCATTTT
TRBV3-1,few,TRBD2,TRBJ2-7,CASSQVGTSSYEQYF,TGTGCCAGCAGCCAAGTGGGGACTAGTTCCTACGAGCAGTACTTC
TRBV6-5,many,-,TRBJ2-1,CASSSFPGGVYNEQFF,TGTGCCAGCAGTTCCTTCCCCGGAGGTGTCTACAATGAGCAGTTCTTC
TRBV23-1,few,-,TRBJ2-6,CAIIPLRVTGANVLTF,TGCGCCATCATCCCCCTTCGGGTTACTGGGGCCAACGTCCTGACTTTC
TRBV18,many,-,TRBJ2-7,CASSPERNYEQYF,TGTGCCAGCTCACCAGAACGGAACTACGAGCAGTACTTC
TRBV12-3/TRBV12-4,few,-,TRBJ2-2,CASSLPGVTTGELFF,TGTGCCAGCAGTCTGCCCGGGGTTACCACCGGGGAGCTGTTTTTT
TRBV5-8,-,-,TRBJ2-3,CASNLGTTDTQYF,TGTGCCAGCAATCTAGGCACCACAGATACGCAGTATTTT
TRBV10-3,-,TRBD2,TRBJ2-1,CAISFSGIGNEQFF,TGTGCCATCAGCTTTAGCGGGATTGGTAATGAGCAGTTCTTC
TRBV20-1,few,-,TRBJ2-5,CSASLGLATQYF,TGCAGTGCTAGTCTCGGCCTCGCGACCCAGTACTTC
TRBV5-1,-,TRBD2,TRBJ2-1,CASSAAPTSGRVNEQFF,TGCGCCAGCAGCGCGGCTCCTACTAGCGGGAGAGTAAATGAGCAGTTCTTC
TRBV20-1,many,TRBD2,TRBJ2-1,CSAPGLVSSYNEQFF,TGCAGTGCCCCGGGACTAGTTTCGTCCTACAATGAGCAGTTCTTC
TRBV7-6,few,TRBD2,TRBJ2-5,CASSSAAGELRETQYF,TGTGCCAGCAGCTCCGCGGCGGGAGAGCTGAGGGAGACCCAGTACTTC
TRBV7-2,many,TRBD2,TRBJ2-1,CASNSGTSGNEQFF,TGTGCCAGCAACTCCGGGACTAGCGGCAATGAGCAGTTCTTC
TRBV5-1,many,-,TRBJ2-7,CASSLAGAGSSYEQYF,TGCGCCAGCAGCTTGGCCGGGGCAGGGAGCTCCTACGAGCAGTACTTC
TRBV12-3/TRBV12-4,few,-,TRBJ2-1,CASIWASSYNEQFF,TGTGCCAGCATATGGGCGTCGTCCTACAATGAGCAGTTCTTC
TRBV5-4,few,-,TRBJ2-1,CASSPDGARDNEQFF,TGTGCCAGCAGTCCCGACGGCGCTAGGGACAATGAGCAGTTCTTC
TRBV29-1,many,-,TRBJ2-7,CSVTLGGLPYEQYF,TGCAGCGTCACCCTCGGGGGGCTCCCCTACGAGCAGTACTTC
TRBV7-8,many,TRBD1,TRBJ2-7,CASSLRDRVSVREQYF,TGTGCCAGCAGCTTACGGGACAGGGTATCAGTTCGCGAGCAGTACTTC
TRBV7-3,many,-,TRBJ2-5,CASSFSHGGGTQYF,TGTGCCAGTTCTTTCTCGCACGGGGGCGGGACCCAGTACTTC
TRBV25-1,-,TRBD1,TRBJ1-4,CASSESLTDRVRLFF,TGTGCCAGCAGTGAATCCCTCACGGACAGGGTTAGGCTGTTTTTT
TRBV6-2/TRBV6-3,few,-,TRBJ2-5,CATEGTSYQETQYF,TGTGCCACCGAGGGGACATCTTACCAAGAGACCCAGTACTTC
TRBV9,many,TRBD1,TRBJ1-6,CASSYRGQDSPLHF,TGTGCCAGCAGTTACAGGGGGCAGGATTCACCCCTCCACTTT
TRBV5-1,-,TRBD1,TRBJ2-6,CASASGTGGFGANVLTF,TGCGCCAGCGCCTCCGGGACAGGGGGATTTGGGGCCAACGTCCTGACTTTC
TRBV6-1,-,TRBD2,TRBJ2-3,CASKTFRREVADTQYF,TGTGCCAGCAAGACCTTTCGGCGGGAGGTGGCAGATACGCAGTATTTT
TRBV3-1,-,-,TRBJ1-1,CASSQALTGDTEAFF,TGTGCCAGCAGCCAAGCTTTGACAGGAGACACTGAAGCTTTCTTT
TRBV25-1,-,-,TRBJ1-1,CARVGTENTEAFF,TGTGCCAGGGTGGGCACAGAGAACACTGAAGCTTTCTTT